This T cell receptor beta chain was sequenced for a study of blood T cell repertoires in COVID-19. Looking at the study overall: The United States, Italy and Spain were the sources of the acute and convalescent COVID-19 samples. PBMCs, B-cell-depleted T cells, or T cells were the source of the cDNA or gDNA that made up the material.

Profiling relied on immunoSEQ multiplex PCR, and the TCRdb table lists in-frame clones only, not all of them. The sample lists approximately 270,000 clones, approximately 90% occurring once. Germline V lookup: CDR1 MDHEN, CDR2 SYDVKM. The CDR3 consists of 15 residues. V was pared by 4 bases and J by 3 bases, with 13 bases between. The source is a man younger than 35 with active or convalescent COVID-19. The chain has TRBV28 and TRBJ1-3; D is unresolved. The sequenced sample consisted of peripheral blood. The CDR3 is CASSSSLVSGNTIYF. Here the CDR3 DNA reads TGTGCCAGCAGTTCATCACTTGTGAGTGGAAACACCATATATTTT.